This T cell receptor beta chain was identified during a study of blood T cell repertoires in COVID-19. Whole-study context: Samples representing acute and convalescent COVID-19 were sourced from the United States, Italy and Spain. Nucleic acid was either cDNA or gDNA, and it came from T cells, B-cell-depleted T cells, or PBMCs.

Authors' analysis steps: How many nucleated cells were present was estimated from reference gene primer amplification. Sequenced by immunoSEQ multiplex PCR; TCRdb stores in-frame clones only, minus some. The V and J calls and clone size are taken from that table; D and trimming were inferred from the DNA. The sample lists around 72,000 clones, roughly 83% occurring once. After removal of 4 bases from V and 8 bases from J, the junction contained 11 bases not matched to a gene. This CDR3 comprises 16 residues. Germline loops: CDR1 SGHRS, CDR2 YFSETQ. The receptor comes from a woman older than 75 with acute or convalescent COVID-19. Specimen: peripheral blood. This sequence joins TRBV5-1 and TRBJ1-6, with 8 bases aligning to TRBD1. CDR3 region: CASSPGIGTGDSPLHF. The DNA of the CDR3 is TGCGCCAGCAGCCCCGGAATCGGGACAGGCGATTCACCCCTCCACTTT. Full variable domain (remainder filled in from reference TRBV5-1 and TRBJ1-6): KAGVTQTPRYLIKTRGQQVTLSCSPISGHRSVSWYQQTPGQGLQFLFEYFSETQRNKGNFPGRFSGRQFSNSRSEMNVSTLELGDSALYLCASSPGIGTGDSPLHFGNGTRLTVT.